The 31 T cell receptor beta chains below all came from one sample that was sequenced in a study of T cell repertoires in cytomegalovirus infection. No antigen has been identified for these receptors. TCRdb reanalysed the reads using MiXCR and keeps one entry per CDR3 protein. The table includes 310,000 or so distinct CDR3 sequences, roughly 25% detected once. The material was cultured PBMCs, obtained from culture after CMV antigen stimulation. The receptors shown here come from a human donor in good health (CMV status not recorded). Some clones in this sample may be carry-over from other donors' samples.

The J gene is TRBJ1-5, the V gene TRBV20-1, with D possibly being TRBD1 (5 bases). Trimming cost V 3 bases and J 6 bases, with 15 bases left between them. CDR3 length: 14 amino acids. Germline V gene data show CDR1 as DFQATT and CDR2 as SNEGSKA (reference sequence). The CDR3: CSASPSSGRQPQHF. As DNA, the CDR3 is TGCAGTGCTAGTCCCTCTTCAGGGCGTCAGCCCCAGCATTTT.

This clonotype was recorded once. DNA of the CDR3: TGTGCCAGCAGCTTAGTAGGACTAGCGGGAGGAGGGCAGTACTTC. Translating it yields CASSLVGLAGGGQYF. The chain employs TRBV7-4 and TRBJ2-7; the match to TRBD2 covers 14 bases. Germline CDR1 is SGHVT and CDR2 is SQSDAQ. The length of the CDR3 is 15 residues. J lost 9 bases, V lost 1 base, and 5 bases had no gene match.

This clonotype was seen ten or more times. This chain uses TRBV7-2 with TRBJ2-5; D assignment may be TRBD1 or TRBD2 (5 bases each). Trimming removed 2 bases at V and 4 bases at J, with 14 bases between. Germline CDR1 SGHTA, CDR2 FQGNSA. The CDR3 loop spans 15 amino acids. The CDR3 region is CASSLIPTGGETQYF. The CDR3 nucleotides are TGTGCCAGCAGCTTAATCCCGACTGGGGGAGAGACCCAGTACTTC.

This chain uses TRBV6-6 with TRBJ1-5; D perhaps matches TRBD1 (5 bases). V was cut by 2 bases and J by 11 bases, with 10 bases left in between. CDR3 length equals 12 residues. Germline V CDR1 and CDR2: MNHNY, SVGAGI (reference sequence). The CDR3: CASSYRGVSQHF. CDR3 coding DNA: TGTGCCAGCAGTTACCGAGGGGTCTCCCAGCATTTT.

This clonotype has just a few counts. The V and J genes are TRBV28 and TRBJ2-7, with 15 positions matching TRBD2. With V trimmed by 2 bases and J by 7 bases, 6 bases remained unmatched. The CDR3 contains 16 residues. Germline values: CDR1 MDHEN, CDR2 SYDVKM. CDR3 coding DNA: TGTGCCAGCAGTTTACTCGGGACTAGCGGGAGGCAAGAGCAGTACTTC. As protein: CASSLLGTSGRQEQYF.

This clonotype was counted at least ten times. The chain joins TRBV7-2 to TRBJ2-5, with 10 bases lining up with TRBD2. Germline trimming cut 5 bases from V and 1 base from J; bases unmatched to any gene: 7. Germline V CDR1 and CDR2: SGHTA, FQGNSA. This CDR3 has 16 residues. As DNA, the CDR3 is TGTGCCAGCAGCCCTAATAGCGGGAGGTCCCAAGAGACCCAGTACTTC. Amino acids: CASSPNSGRSQETQYF.

This clonotype was counted many times. The J gene is TRBJ2-1, the V gene TRBV7-2; 7 bases fit TRBD2. V was clipped by 5 bases and J by 10 bases; unmatched bases: 14. The CDR3 has 15 residues. Germline loops: CDR1 SGHTA, CDR2 FQGNSA. The CDR3 sequence is CASSAHGTTKGEQFF. The CDR3 DNA is TGTGCCAGCAGCGCTCACGGGACTACTAAGGGGGAGCAGTTCTTC.

The gene calls are TRBV15 and TRBJ2-2, with a tentative D call TRBD2 (6 bases). This CDR3 has 14 residues. Germline values: CDR1 LNHNV, CDR2 YYDKDF (reference sequence). Trimming stripped 2 bases from V and 5 bases from J, with 9 bases between. CDR3 in DNA: TGTGCCACCAGCAGAACCCGGGGGACCGGGGAGCTGTTTTTT. Encoded protein: CATSRTRGTGELFF.

This clonotype was seen at least ten times. This rearrangement joins TRBV7-3 to TRBJ1-5; D perhaps matches TRBD1 (6 bases). Germline CDR1 SGHTA, CDR2 FQGTGA. The ends were cut back, 4 bases at V and 2 bases at J, with 21 bases in the middle. This CDR3 is 18 amino acids long. CDR3 sequence reads: CASSSSSPGGPGNQPQHF. The CDR3 DNA is TGTGCCAGCAGCTCCTCATCCCCGGGGGGGCCCGGCAATCAGCCCCAGCATTTT.

The rearrangement joins TRBV24-1 to TRBJ2-5; TRBD1 aligns across 8 bases. Germline CDR1 and CDR2: KGHDR and SFDVKD. The CDR3 has 15 amino acids. V shed 3 bases and J 4 bases; nucleotides not matched to a gene: 6. This CDR3 is CATSDPRQGLETQYF. The DNA of the CDR3 is TGTGCCACCAGTGATCCCCGACAGGGGTTAGAGACCCAGTACTTC.

This clonotype was seen many times. The rearrangement links TRBV7-2 to TRBJ1-3, with TRBD1 identical over 7 bases. The length of the CDR3 is 14 residues. Germline CDR1 and CDR2: SGHTA and FQGNSA. Unmatched junction bases numbered 9, after V lost 5 bases and J lost 8 bases. The CDR3, as DNA: TGTGCCAGCAGCCCTAGGTACAGGGGCGACACCATATATTTT. As protein: CASSPRYRGDTIYF.

The sample holds many counts of this clonotype. The chain couples TRBV7-2 to TRBJ2-7; D not certain. V was cut by 5 bases and J by 0 bases, with 14 bases left in between. The CDR3 contains 15 residues. From germline, CDR1 is SGHTA and CDR2 FQGNSA. The CDR3 loop reads CASSLMDRDSYEQYF. The CDR3 coding sequence is TGTGCCAGCAGCCTAATGGACCGAGACTCCTACGAGCAGTACTTC.

The genes are TRBV2 and TRBJ2-7, with a weak D call TRBD2 (7 bases). The CDR3 is 19 amino acids. V was shortened by 4 bases and J by 5 bases, with 30 bases between the two germline ends. Germline loops: CDR1 SNHLY, CDR2 FYNNEI. DNA of the CDR3: TGTGCCAGCAGTGCCGCCGAGGGAGGGGGTGACCTGGATGAGGACGAGCAGTACGTC. Amino acid sequence: CASSAAEGGGDLDEDEQYV.

This clonotype was seen more than once but under ten times. CDR3 nucleotide sequence: TGTGCCAGCAGCCCACTCGAAAGCACAGATACGCAGTATTTT. Protein product: CASSPLESTDTQYF. The chain carries TRBV7-2 and TRBJ2-3; D not certain. The CDR3 runs to 14 residues. Germline V gene data show CDR1 as SGHTA and CDR2 as FQGNSA. V gave up 5 bases and J gave up 0 bases, with 9 bases separating them.

V and J are TRBV7-9 and TRBJ2-1; possible D gene TRBD2, 6 bases. With 2 bases removed from V and 1 base from J, the gap between germline ends came to 18 bases. The CDR3 has 18 residues. Germline V CDR1 and CDR2: SEHNR, FQNEAQ (reference sequence). The CDR3 nucleotides read TGTGCCAGCAGCTTAATTAGCGGCAGATGGGGGTCCTACAATGAGCAGTTCTTC. Amino acids: CASSLISGRWGSYNEQFF.

Turning to this clonotype: A much larger clonotype is one base distant, so this may be a read error. The gene calls are TRBV7-2 and TRBJ2-7; TRBD1 or TRBD2 may be the D gene (5 bases each). The CDR3 runs to 17 residues. Germline V gives CDR1 SGHTA, CDR2 FQGNSA. In DNA, the CDR3 is TGTGCCAGCACCTTAGCCGGTTACGGGGCAGGGATTGGCGAGCAGTACTTC. Translating it yields CASTLAGYGAGIGEQYF.

The rearrangement joins TRBV7-2 to TRBJ2-5; D is possibly TRBD1 (6 bases). Germline-derived CDR1 and CDR2 are SGHTA and FQGNSA. Trimming took 6 bases from V and 1 from J, leaving 15 bases between them. The CDR3 has 15 residues. CDR3 region: CASRRTATIQETQYF. The CDR3, as DNA: TGTGCCAGCAGACGGACAGCGACAATCCAAGAGACCCAGTACTTC.

The chain links TRBV28 to TRBJ2-5; tentative D call: TRBD2 (6 bases). Germline CDR1 is MDHEN and CDR2 is SYDVKM. The CDR3 totals 14 residues. V was trimmed by 8 bases and J by 4 bases, leaving 17 bases between them. Here the CDR3 reads CASGRGISAETQYF. CDR3 in DNA: TGTGCCAGCGGTCGGGGGATATCGGCAGAGACCCAGTACTTC.

The CDR3 nucleotides read TGTGCCAGCAGTCCTAGCGGGAGCGACGAGCAGTACTTC. Translating gives CASSPSGSDEQYF. The chain employs TRBV3-1 and TRBJ2-7; 10 bases align to TRBD2. The CDR3 totals 13 residues. J gave up 5 bases and V 6 bases, and 4 bases lay outside the gene matches. Germline V lookup: CDR1 LGHDT, CDR2 YNNKEL (reference sequence).

V gene TRBV7-9 combines with J gene TRBJ1-2; D gene unclear. Trimming shortened V by 4 bases and J by 2 bases, and 11 bases separated the two germline ends. This CDR3 has 14 residues. Germline lookup yields CDR1 SEHNR and CDR2 FQNEAQ (reference sequence). The CDR3 reads CASSSYPYNYGYTF. The CDR3 bases are TGTGCCAGCAGCTCATACCCGTACAACTATGGCTACACCTTC.

This clonotype was recorded many times. This chain joins TRBV12-3 or TRBV12-4 and TRBJ1-1, with D possibly matching TRBD1 (5 bases). The CDR3 covers 15 residues. V was shortened by 6 bases and J by 2 bases, with 16 bases between the two germline ends. CDR3 in DNA: TGTGCCAGCAGACGACGGCAGGGAGGAAACACTGAAGCTTTCTTT. The encoded protein is CASRRRQGGNTEAFF.

J is TRBJ2-2 and V is TRBV7-9; 8 bases agree with TRBD1. Germline V lookup: CDR1 SEHNR, CDR2 FQNEAQ (reference sequence). The CDR3 loop spans 17 amino acids. J was trimmed by 2 bases and V by 5 bases; bases with no gene match: 10. The CDR3 DNA is TGTGCCAGCAGCCCGCCTTCGGGACAGGACAACACCGGGGAGCTGTTTTTT. Residues: CASSPPSGQDNTGELFF.

The rearrangement links TRBV4-3 to TRBJ2-1; 9 positions match TRBD2. This CDR3 is 18 amino acids long. V lost 3 bases to trimming and J lost 5 bases; unmatched junction nucleotides: 14. The germline gives CDR1 LGHNA, CDR2 YSLEER. In DNA form, the CDR3 reads TGCGCCAGCAGCCAGGACCGACCGACTAGCGGTCGACACAATGAGCAGTTCTTC. Its translation: CASSQDRPTSGRHNEQFF.

The chain carries TRBV7-2 and TRBJ2-5, with a tentative D call TRBD1 (7 bases). The germline V gene encodes CDR1 SGHTA and CDR2 FQGNSA. The CDR3 is 16 residues long. Deletions cut 5 bases from V and 5 bases from J, with 21 bases between. As DNA, the CDR3 is TGTGCCAGCAGCCAAAAGGGGGCTAGCGACCGGGAGACCCAGTACTTC. It encodes CASSQKGASDRETQYF.

The rearrangement uses TRBV27 and TRBJ2-2; D ambiguous. With 2 bases removed from V and 6 bases from J, the gap between germline ends came to 4 bases. CDR3 size: 12 residues. CDR1 and CDR2 from the germline V gene are MNHEY and SMNVEV (reference sequence). The CDR3 loop is CASSLASGELFF. The CDR3 DNA reads as TGTGCCAGCAGTTTAGCATCCGGGGAGCTGTTTTTT.

This clonotype showed up just a few times. V and J are TRBV7-9 and TRBJ2-1; TRBD2 matches at 12 bases. The length of the CDR3 is 18 residues. Trimming at V came to 5 bases and at J to 3 bases, leaving 11 bases not matched to a gene. Germline V lookup: CDR1 SEHNR, CDR2 FQNEAQ (reference sequence). CDR3 region: CASSPRFASGRVYNEQFF. For the CDR3, the DNA is TGTGCCAGCAGCCCTCGCTTCGCTAGCGGGAGGGTCTACAATGAGCAGTTCTTC. The variable domain in full, completed from reference TRBV7-9 and TRBJ2-1, reads DTGVSQNPRHKITKRGQNVTFRCDPISEHNRLYWYRQTLGQGPEFLTYFQNEAQLEKSRLLSDRFSAERPKGSFSTLEIQRTEQGDSAMYLCASSPRFASGRVYNEQFFGPGTRLTVL.

This clonotype has more than one count but fewer than ten. The chain couples TRBV11-1 to TRBJ2-6; 11 positions agree with TRBD1. The CDR3 is made up of 20 amino acids. Germline V gene data show CDR1 as SGHAT and CDR2 as FQDESV (reference sequence). Trimming removed 7 bases from V and 2 bases from J; junction bases left unmatched: 16. The CDR3 loop reads CASNLRTGGKEFPGANVLTF. In nucleotides, the CDR3 is TGTGCCAGCAACCTTCGGACAGGGGGCAAAGAGTTTCCTGGGGCCAACGTCCTGACTTTC.

This clonotype has ten or more counts. The rearrangement joins TRBV7-8 to TRBJ2-5; D is undetermined. Germline V gives CDR1 SGHVS, CDR2 FQNEAQ. The CDR3 loop spans 16 amino acids. V was trimmed by 4 bases and J by 1 base, leaving 16 bases between them. The CDR3: CASSSFVRPGQETQYF. The DNA for the CDR3 is TGTGCCAGCAGCTCCTTCGTGAGGCCGGGCCAAGAGACCCAGTACTTC. The full variable domain, in which reference TRBV7-8 and TRBJ2-5 provide the parts outside the CDR3, is GAGVSQSPRYKVAKRGQDVALRCDPISGHVSLFWYQQALGQGPEFLTYFQNEAQLDKSGLPSDRFFAERPEGSVSTLKIQRTQQEDSAVYLCASSSFVRPGQETQYFGPGTRLLVL.

This clonotype occurred once. This sequence joins TRBV7-2 and TRBJ2-1; 12 bases match TRBD2. With V trimmed by 8 bases and J by 5 bases, 7 bases remained unmatched. The CDR3 has 15 amino acids. Germline V CDR1 and CDR2: SGHTA, FQGNSA. The CDR3 DNA reads TGTGCCAGCGGATTACGGACTAGCGGGGACAATGAGCAGTTCTTC. Protein product: CASGLRTSGDNEQFF.

Many counts were recorded for this clonotype. The chain uses TRBV7-2 and TRBJ2-1; no clear D gene. The CDR3 is 14 residues long. V gave up 2 bases and J gave up 4 bases, with 9 bases separating them. Germline V gives CDR1 SGHTA, CDR2 FQGNSA. The CDR3 protein is CASSLNRRYNEQFF. The CDR3 nucleotides read TGTGCCAGCAGCTTAAATCGCCGGTACAATGAGCAGTTCTTC.

This clonotype has at least ten counts. This rearrangement joins TRBV7-2 to TRBJ2-1; weak D call: TRBD2 (5 bases). The ends were cut back, 5 bases at V and 5 bases at J, with 10 bases in the middle. Germline CDR1 reads SGHTA; CDR2 reads FQGNSA. The CDR3 loop spans 13 amino acids. CDR3 region: CASSALGNNEQFF. In DNA form, the CDR3 reads TGTGCCAGCAGCGCCCTCGGGAACAATGAGCAGTTCTTC.